This T cell receptor beta chain was found in a study of blood T cell repertoires in COVID-19. Study information: The samples span acute and convalescent COVID-19 from the United States, Italy and Spain.

The CDR3 sequence is 14 residues long. With V trimmed by 4 bases and J by 3 bases, 6 bases remained unmatched. Germline CDR1 and CDR2: MNHEY and SVGAGI. The protocol was immunoSEQ multiplex PCR, while the TCRdb copy is restricted to in-frame clones and leaves out a portion. The table has about 310,000 clones, roughly nine tenths seen once. Across fewer than 25 US areas, participants ranged in age from about 18 to 90 years. Which cohort a participant joined came from the clinical history participants gave. The chain carries TRBV6-5 and TRBJ2-7; 7 bases agree with TRBD1. The sequenced material came from PBMCs or T cells enriched from blood (not recorded which). This sequence was found in a woman aged 30 to 39 who had recovered from COVID-19. The CDR3 is CASSSAGQDYEQYF. The DNA of the CDR3 is TGTGCCAGCAGTTCCGCTGGACAGGACTACGAGCAGTACTTC.